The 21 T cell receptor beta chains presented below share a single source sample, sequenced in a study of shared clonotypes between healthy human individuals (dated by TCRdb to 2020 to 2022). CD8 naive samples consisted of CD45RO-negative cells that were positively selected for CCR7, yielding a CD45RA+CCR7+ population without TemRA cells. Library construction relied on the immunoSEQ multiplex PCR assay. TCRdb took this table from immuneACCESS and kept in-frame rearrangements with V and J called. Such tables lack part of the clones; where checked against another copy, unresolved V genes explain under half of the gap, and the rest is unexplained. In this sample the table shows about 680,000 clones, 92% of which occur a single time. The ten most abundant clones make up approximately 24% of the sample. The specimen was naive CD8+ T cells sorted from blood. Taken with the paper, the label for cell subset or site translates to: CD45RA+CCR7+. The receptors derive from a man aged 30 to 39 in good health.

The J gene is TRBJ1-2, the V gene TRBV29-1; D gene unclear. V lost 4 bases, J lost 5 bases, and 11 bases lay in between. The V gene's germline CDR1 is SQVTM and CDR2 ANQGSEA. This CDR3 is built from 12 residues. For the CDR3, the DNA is TGCAGCGTTGTGGCGACGGCATATGGCTACACCTTC. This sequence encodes CSVVATAYGYTF.

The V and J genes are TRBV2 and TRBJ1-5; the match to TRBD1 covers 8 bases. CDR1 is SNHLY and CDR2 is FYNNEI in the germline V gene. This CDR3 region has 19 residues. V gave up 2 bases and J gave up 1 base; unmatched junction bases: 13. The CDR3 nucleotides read TGTGCCAGCAGTGAATTTAGGACAGGGCCCTTAGAAAGCAATCAGCCCCAGCATTTT. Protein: CASSEFRTGPLESNQPQHF.

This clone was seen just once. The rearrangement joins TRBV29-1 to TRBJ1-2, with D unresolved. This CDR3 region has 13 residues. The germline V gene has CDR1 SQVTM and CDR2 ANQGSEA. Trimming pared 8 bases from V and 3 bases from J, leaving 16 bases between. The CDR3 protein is CSTRLPGHYGYTF. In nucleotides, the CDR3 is TGCAGCACCCGTCTACCGGGTCACTATGGCTACACCTTC.

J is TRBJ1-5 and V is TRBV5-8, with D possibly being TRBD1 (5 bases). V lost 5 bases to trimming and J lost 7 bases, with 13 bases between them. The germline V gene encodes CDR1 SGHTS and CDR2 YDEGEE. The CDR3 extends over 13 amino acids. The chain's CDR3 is CASRGGPRQPQHF. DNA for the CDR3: TGTGCCAGCAGGGGGGGACCCCGGCAGCCCCAGCATTTT.

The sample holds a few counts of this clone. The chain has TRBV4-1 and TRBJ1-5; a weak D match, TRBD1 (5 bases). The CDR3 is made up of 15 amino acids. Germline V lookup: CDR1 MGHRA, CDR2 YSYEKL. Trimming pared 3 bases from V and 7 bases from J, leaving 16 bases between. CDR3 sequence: CASSHPSVGAQPQHF. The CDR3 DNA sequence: TGCGCCAGCAGCCACCCCTCGGTCGGGGCACAGCCCCAGCATTTT.

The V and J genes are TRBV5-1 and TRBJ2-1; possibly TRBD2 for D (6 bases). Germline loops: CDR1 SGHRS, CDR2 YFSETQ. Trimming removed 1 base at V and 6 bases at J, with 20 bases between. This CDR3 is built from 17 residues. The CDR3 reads CASSLRPGLGSFNEQFF. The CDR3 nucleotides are TGCGCCAGCAGCTTGCGGCCGGGACTGGGGTCATTCAATGAGCAGTTCTTC.

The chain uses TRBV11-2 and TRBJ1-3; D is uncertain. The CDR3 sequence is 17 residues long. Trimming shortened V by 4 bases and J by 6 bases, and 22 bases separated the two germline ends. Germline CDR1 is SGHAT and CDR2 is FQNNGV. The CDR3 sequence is CASSSRRRDYGVNTIYF. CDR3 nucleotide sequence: TGTGCCAGCAGCTCCCGGCGAAGAGACTATGGGGTAAACACCATATATTTT.

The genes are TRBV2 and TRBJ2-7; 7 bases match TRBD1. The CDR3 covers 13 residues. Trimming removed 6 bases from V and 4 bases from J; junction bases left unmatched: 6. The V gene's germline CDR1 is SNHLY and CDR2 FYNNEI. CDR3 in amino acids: CASRARDRYEQYF. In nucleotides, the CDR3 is TGTGCCAGCAGGGCCCGGGACAGATACGAGCAGTACTTC.

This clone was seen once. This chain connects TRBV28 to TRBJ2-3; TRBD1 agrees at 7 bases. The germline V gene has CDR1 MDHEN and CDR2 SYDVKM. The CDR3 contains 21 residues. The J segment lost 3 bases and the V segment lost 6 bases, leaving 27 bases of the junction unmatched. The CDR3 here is CASSTAVTGLKDYRATDTQYF. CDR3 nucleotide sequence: TGTGCCAGCAGCACCGCGGTGACAGGGCTAAAAGATTATAGGGCGACAGATACGCAGTATTTT.

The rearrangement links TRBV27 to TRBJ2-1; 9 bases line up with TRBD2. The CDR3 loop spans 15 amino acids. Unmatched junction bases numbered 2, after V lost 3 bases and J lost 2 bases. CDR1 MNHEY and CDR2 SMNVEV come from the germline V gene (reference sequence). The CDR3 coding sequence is TGTGCCAGCAGTTTTGGCGGGAGGGCCTACAATGAGCAGTTCTTC. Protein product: CASSFGGRAYNEQFF.

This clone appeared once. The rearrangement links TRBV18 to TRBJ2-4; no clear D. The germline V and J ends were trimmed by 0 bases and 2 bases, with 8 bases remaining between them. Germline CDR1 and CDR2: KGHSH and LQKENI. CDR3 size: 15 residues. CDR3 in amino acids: CASSPPVGSKNIQYF. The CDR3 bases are TGTGCCAGCTCACCACCAGTAGGGTCCAAAAACATTCAGTACTTC.

CDR3 sequence: CASSYSMGQAIYGYTF. The CDR3 DNA reads TGTGCCAGCAGCTATTCTATGGGACAAGCGATCTATGGCTACACCTTC. The chain recombines TRBV27 with TRBJ1-2, with D possibly matching TRBD1 (6 bases). This CDR3 has 16 amino acids. CDR1 is MNHEY, CDR2 SMNVEV, per germline (reference sequence). V lost 6 bases, J lost 4 bases, and 21 bases lay in between.

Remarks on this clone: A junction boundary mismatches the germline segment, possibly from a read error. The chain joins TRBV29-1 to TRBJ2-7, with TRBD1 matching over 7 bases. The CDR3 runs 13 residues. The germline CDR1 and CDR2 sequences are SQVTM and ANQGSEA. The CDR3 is CSVEGQASNEQYF. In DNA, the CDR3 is TGCAGCGTGGAAGGACAGGCGAGCAACGAGCAGTACTTC.

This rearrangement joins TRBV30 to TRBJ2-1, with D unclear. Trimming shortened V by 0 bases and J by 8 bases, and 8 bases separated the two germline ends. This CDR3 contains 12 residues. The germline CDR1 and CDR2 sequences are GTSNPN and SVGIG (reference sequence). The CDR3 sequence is CAWSVPPHEQFF. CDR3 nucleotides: TGTGCCTGGAGTGTCCCTCCCCATGAGCAGTTCTTC. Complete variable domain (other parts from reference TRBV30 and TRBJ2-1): SQTIHQWPATLVQPVGSPLSLECTVEGTSNPNLYWYRQAAGRGLQLLFYSVGIGQISSEVPQNLSASRPQDRQFILSSKKLLLSDSGFYLCAWSVPPHEQFFGPGTRLTVL.

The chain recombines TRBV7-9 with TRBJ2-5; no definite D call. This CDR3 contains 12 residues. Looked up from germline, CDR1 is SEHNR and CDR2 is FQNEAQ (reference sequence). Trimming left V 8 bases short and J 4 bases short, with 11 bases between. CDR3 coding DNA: TGTGCCAGCGACGTTCAAAGAGAGACCCAGTACTTC. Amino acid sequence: CASDVQRETQYF.

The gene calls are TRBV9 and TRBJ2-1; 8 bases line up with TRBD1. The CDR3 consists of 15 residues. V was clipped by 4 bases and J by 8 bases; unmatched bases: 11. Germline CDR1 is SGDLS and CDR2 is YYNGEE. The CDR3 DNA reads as TGTGCCAGCAGCATAACCCGGACAGGGAACGATGAGCAGTTCTTC. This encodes CASSITRTGNDEQFF.

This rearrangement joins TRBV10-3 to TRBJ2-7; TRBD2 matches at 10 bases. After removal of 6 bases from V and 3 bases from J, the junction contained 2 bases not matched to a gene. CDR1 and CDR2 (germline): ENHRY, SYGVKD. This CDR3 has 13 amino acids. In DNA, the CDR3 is TGTGCCATCAGCCAGCGGGAGGGCTACGAGCAGTACTTC. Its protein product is CAISQREGYEQYF.

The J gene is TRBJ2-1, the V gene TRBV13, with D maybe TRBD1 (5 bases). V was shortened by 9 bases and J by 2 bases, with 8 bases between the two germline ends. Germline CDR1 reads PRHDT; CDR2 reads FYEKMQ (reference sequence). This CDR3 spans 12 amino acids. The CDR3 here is CASRGTYNEQFF. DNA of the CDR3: TGTGCCAGTAGGGGAACCTACAATGAGCAGTTCTTC. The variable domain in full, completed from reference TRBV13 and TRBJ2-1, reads AAGVIQSPRHLIKEKRETATLKCYPIPRHDTVYWYQQGPGQDPQFLISFYEKMQSDKGSIPDRFSAQQFSDYHSELNMSSLELGDSALYFCASRGTYNEQFFGPGTRLTVL.

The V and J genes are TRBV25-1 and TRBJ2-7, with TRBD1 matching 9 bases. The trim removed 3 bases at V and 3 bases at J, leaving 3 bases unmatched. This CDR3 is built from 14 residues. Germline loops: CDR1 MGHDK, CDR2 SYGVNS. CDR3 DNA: TGTGCCAGCAGTGATCAGGACAGGGGCTACGAGCAGTACTTC. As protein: CASSDQDRGYEQYF.

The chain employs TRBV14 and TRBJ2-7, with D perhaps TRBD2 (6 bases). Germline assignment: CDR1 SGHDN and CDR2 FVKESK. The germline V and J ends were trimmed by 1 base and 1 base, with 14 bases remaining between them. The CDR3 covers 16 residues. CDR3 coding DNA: TGTGCCAGCAGCCAAGGTCCGGACTACCGATCCTACGAGCAGTACTTC. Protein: CASSQGPDYRSYEQYF.

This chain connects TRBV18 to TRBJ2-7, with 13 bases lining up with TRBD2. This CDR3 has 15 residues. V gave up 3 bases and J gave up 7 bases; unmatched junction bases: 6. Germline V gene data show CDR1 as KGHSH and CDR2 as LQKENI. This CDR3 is CASSPGLAGQGEQYF. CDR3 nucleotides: TGTGCCAGCTCACCGGGACTAGCGGGACAAGGTGAGCAGTACTTC.